Each of the 32 T cell receptor beta chains below was sequenced from the same sample in a study of T cells in Graves' hyperthyroidism and ophthalmopathy. Amplified regions were TCR beta CDR3 sequences from RNA transcripts. The TCR CDR3 was amplified in a first-round RT-PCR using the HTBI primer set. TCRdb reanalysed the multiplex PCR reads using MiXCR and keeps one entry per CDR3 protein. This table holds hundreds of thousands of distinct CDR3 sequences, around 38% found once. Sequencing was performed on blood. The receptors were gathered from a man between 18 and 35 years old with Graves' hyperthyroidism.

The V gene is TRBV9, the J gene TRBJ1-2; D gene ambiguous. Germline CDR1 and CDR2: SGDLS and YYNGEE. This CDR3 region has 16 residues. V dropped 4 bases and J dropped 1 base, with 17 bases sitting between them. In nucleotides, the CDR3 is TGTGCCAGCAGCCAAGACGTCACAGTTATTAACTATGGCTACACCTTC. It translates to CASSQDVTVINYGYTF. Based on the CDR3 plus reference TRBV9 and TRBJ1-2, the full variable domain is DSGVTQTPKHLITATGQRVTLRCSPRSGDLSVYWYQQSLDQGLQFLIQYYNGEERAKGNILERFSAQQFPDLHSELNLSSLELGDSALYFCASSQDVTVINYGYTFGSGTRLTVV.

This clonotype showed up many times. The V gene is TRBV7-6, the J gene TRBJ2-7; no clear D gene. Germline CDR1 reads SGHVS; CDR2 reads FNYEAQ. The CDR3 has 13 residues. Trimming pared 5 bases from V and 6 bases from J, leaving 14 bases between. CDR3 amino acids: CASSLQRGREQYF. Here the CDR3 DNA reads TGTGCCAGCAGCCTCCAACGTGGGCGCGAGCAGTACTTC.

In its sample, this clonotype was seen a few times. The chain is built from TRBV10-3 and TRBJ2-3, with TRBD1 matching 8 bases. CDR1 is ENHRY, CDR2 SYGVKD, per germline. The V and J ends lost 6 bases and 2 bases, in that order; junction bases with no gene match: 10. CDR3 length equals 16 residues. The CDR3 DNA is TGTGCCATCAGGGGAGGACAGGGACCCTCCACAGATACGCAGTATTTT. Its protein is CAIRGGQGPSTDTQYF.

This clonotype has at least ten counts. V usage is TRBV4-1 and J usage is TRBJ2-5; TRBD2 matches at 8 bases. Germline-derived CDR1 and CDR2 are MGHRA and YSYEKL. This CDR3 contains 16 residues. Losses at the gene ends were 3 bases for V and 2 bases for J; bases not matched to a gene: 8. The CDR3 is CASSQEGSGGQETQYF. CDR3 nucleotides: TGCGCCAGCAGCCAGGAGGGTTCGGGGGGGCAAGAGACCCAGTACTTC.

Concerning this clonotype: Since the CDR3 does not end with the conserved phenylalanine or tryptophan, this likely comes from a read error. The DNA is omitted, as the CDR3 cannot be located on it reliably, and the CDR3 follows TCRdb's listing. This chain joins TRBV9 and TRBJ1-1; the table's TRBD1 call for D was not verified on the DNA. The V gene's germline CDR1 is SGDLS and CDR2 YYNGEE. With termini counted, the CDR3 has 14 amino acids. The CDR3: CASSLDGGEQYCQS.

This chain links TRBV12-3 or TRBV12-4 with TRBJ1-2; D may be TRBD1 (5 bases). The CDR3 is 16 amino acids. Trimming cost V 2 bases and J 4 bases, with 17 bases left between them. CDR3 in amino acids: CASSLSGGHRPYGYTF. For the CDR3, the DNA is TGTGCCAGCAGTTTATCGGGTGGACACCGCCCCTATGGCTACACCTTC.

The chain links TRBV20-1 to TRBJ2-6; 7 positions agree with TRBD2. The length of the CDR3 is 11 residues. The germline V gene encodes CDR1 DFQATT and CDR2 SNEGSKA (reference sequence). V was pared by 4 bases and J by 12 bases, with 3 bases of the junction left unmatched. The CDR3 region has the DNA TGCAGTGCTACCGGGACTACCGTCCTGACTTTC. Translation: CSATGTTVLTF.

In this sample, this clonotype turned up many times. The rearrangement uses TRBV7-2 and TRBJ2-6; D is undetermined. V was shortened by 9 bases and J by 0 bases, with 12 bases between the two germline ends. The germline CDR1 and CDR2 sequences are SGHTA and FQGNSA. The CDR3 consists of 15 residues. CDR3 DNA: TGTGCCAGTAGTCTCGGCTTCTCTGGGGCCAACGTCCTGACTTTC. Translation: CASSLGFSGANVLTF.

The V and J genes are TRBV5-1 and TRBJ2-5, with 12 positions matching TRBD2. CDR1 is SGHRS, CDR2 YFSETQ, per germline. V dropped 1 base and J dropped 5; count of bases not matched to a gene: 3. CDR3 length: 15 residues. As DNA, the CDR3 is TGCGCCAGCAGCTTGCCTAGCGGGGGGGCTGAGACCCAGTACTTC. Translating gives CASSLPSGGAETQYF. Full variable domain (missing parts from reference TRBV5-1 and TRBJ2-5): KAGVTQTPRYLIKTRGQQVTLSCSPISGHRSVSWYQQTPGQGLQFLFEYFSETQRNKGNFPGRFSGRQFSNSRSEMNVSTLELGDSALYLCASSLPSGGAETQYFGPGTRLLVL.

This clonotype was observed at least ten times. The chain couples TRBV7-8 to TRBJ2-5; TRBD2 might be the D (6 bases). CDR1 SGHVS and CDR2 FQNEAQ come from the germline V gene. Trimming stripped 3 bases from V and 2 bases from J, with 10 bases between. The CDR3 is made up of 14 amino acids. In DNA form, the CDR3 reads TGTGCCAGCAGCTTGGGACTCCTACAAGAGACCCAGTACTTC. It is translated as CASSLGLLQETQYF.

This chain joins TRBV2 and TRBJ2-7, with D maybe TRBD1 (6 bases). Looked up from germline, CDR1 is SNHLY and CDR2 is FYNNEI. The ends were cut back, 4 bases at V and 7 bases at J, with 11 bases in the middle. CDR3 size: 12 residues. The CDR3 region has the DNA TGTGCCAGCAGTGGAGGGGGATCTGAGCAGTACTTC. The encoded protein is CASSGGGSEQYF.

This clonotype was counted a few times. The V call is TRBV12-3 or TRBV12-4, the J call TRBJ2-7, with 9 bases fitting TRBD1. This CDR3 spans 14 amino acids. Trimming took 7 bases from V and 6 from J; bases not matched to a gene: 10. The CDR3 here is CASTDRDRVSEQYF. CDR3 nucleotides: TGTGCCAGCACCGACCGGGACAGGGTAAGCGAGCAGTACTTC.

Turning to this clonotype: Its ends do not fully match the called genes, so a read error is possible. The V call is TRBV2, the J call TRBJ2-1; 10 bases are a match to TRBD2. The CDR3 runs to 15 residues. Germline V CDR1 and CDR2: SNHLY, FYNNEI. The CDR3 spells CASSEVLVAGGQELF. CDR3 bases: TGTGCCAGCAGTGAAGTCTTGGTAGCGGGGGGCCAAGAGCTCTTC. The whole variable domain, filled in from reference TRBV2 and TRBJ2-1, reads EPEVTQTPSHQVTQMGQEVILRCVPISNHLYFYWYRQILGQKVEFLVSFYNNEISEKSEIFDDQFSVERPDGSNFTLKIRSTKLEDSAMYFCASSEVLVAGGQELFGPGTRLTVL.

The CDR3 DNA is TGTGCCAGCGCATTGGACAGGGATACTGAAGCTTTCTTT. This encodes CASALDRDTEAFF. The chain employs TRBV6-1 and TRBJ1-1; 8 bases fit TRBD1. The CDR3 loop spans 13 amino acids. Trimming took 8 bases from V and 5 from J; bases not matched to a gene: 7. Germline CDR1 is MNHNS and CDR2 is SASEGT.

As regards this clonotype: This likely comes from a read error, as the CDR3 has no conserved phenylalanine or tryptophan at its end. The limits of the CDR3 on the DNA are not certain, so only TCRdb's listed CDR3 is given. The chain is built from TRBV10-3 and TRBJ1-6. Both ends counted, the CDR3 spans 8 residues. CDR1 is ENHRY and CDR2 is SYGVKD in the germline V gene. The CDR3 is CAISDGPS.

The chain joins TRBV12-3 or TRBV12-4 to TRBJ1-4; D not certain. This CDR3 spans 14 amino acids. Trimming cost V 6 bases and J 0 bases, with 8 bases left between them. CDR3 sequence reads: CASRGFATNEKLFF. CDR3 DNA sequence: TGTGCCAGCAGGGGCTTTGCAACTAATGAAAAACTGTTTTTT.

CDR3 coding DNA: TGTGCCAGCAGTAAACCAGGGACAGACCCTAAAGAGACCCAGTACTTC. Encoded protein: CASSKPGTDPKETQYF. This chain joins TRBV2 and TRBJ2-5; TRBD1 matches 7 bases. Per germline, CDR1 SNHLY and CDR2 FYNNEI. The CDR3 is 16 amino acids. J gave up 3 bases and V 5 bases, and 12 bases lay outside the gene matches.

About this clonotype: This may be a read error: a much more frequent sequence differs by one nucleotide. The V call is TRBV7-2, the J call TRBJ2-7; maybe TRBD1 (5 bases). Germline V gene sequence: CDR1 SGHTA, CDR2 FQGNSA. The CDR3 totals 15 residues. CDR3: CANSSQMDTSYEQYF. The CDR3 bases are TGTGCCAACAGCTCCCAGATGGACACGTCCTACGAGCAGTACTTC.

The chain combines TRBV4-1 with TRBJ2-5, with a tentative D call TRBD2 (5 bases). Looked up from germline, CDR1 is MGHRA and CDR2 is YSYEKL. V lost 4 bases to trimming and J lost 5 bases, with 14 bases between them. The CDR3 covers 14 residues. Here the CDR3 DNA reads TGCGCCAGCAGCCCTACTAGTTATCTTGAGACCCAGTACTTC. Protein: CASSPTSYLETQYF.

About this clonotype itself: A read error may produce the germline difference seen at one junction end. The chain joins TRBV7-9 to TRBJ1-1; D remains unclear. Germline loops: CDR1 SEHNR, CDR2 FQNEAQ (reference sequence). This CDR3 has 12 amino acids. The CDR3 coding sequence is TGTGCCAGCACGGCGGTGAACACTCAAGCTTTCTTT. The encoded protein is CASTAVNTQAFF.

This chain joins TRBV6-5 and TRBJ2-2; 7 nucleotides agree with TRBD2. Germline-derived CDR1 and CDR2 are MNHEY and SVGAGI. The CDR3 has 15 amino acids. The junction had 7 bases not matched to a gene; V was cut back by 4 bases and J by 5 bases. The CDR3 region has the DNA TGTGCCAGCAGTTTTGGAAGCGGGGAGACCGGGGAGCTGTTTTTT. Translated: CASSFGSGETGELFF.

This clonotype was seen many times. The chain couples TRBV29-1 to TRBJ1-1, with 7 bases lining up with TRBD1. J lost 4 bases, V lost 1 base, and 6 bases had no gene match. From germline, CDR1 is SQVTM and CDR2 ANQGSEA. The CDR3 runs to 14 residues. The CDR3 loop reads CSVEATGVGTEAFF. CDR3 sequence (DNA): TGCAGCGTTGAAGCTACAGGGGTCGGCACTGAAGCTTTCTTT.

The chain employs TRBV7-2 and TRBJ2-7, with no clear D. The length of the CDR3 is 12 residues. Looked up from germline, CDR1 is SGHTA and CDR2 is FQGNSA. V lost 4 bases and J 5 bases, leaving 9 bases between the germline ends. The chain's CDR3 is CASSWGLDEQYF. The CDR3, as DNA: TGTGCCAGCAGCTGGGGATTGGACGAGCAGTACTTC.

Note on this clonotype: This CDR3 fails to terminate in the conserved phenylalanine or tryptophan, so it likely reflects a read error. The chain employs TRBV5-1 and TRBJ1-1; TRBD1 is a possible D gene (6 bases). The germline CDR1 and CDR2 sequences are SGHRS and YFSETQ. This CDR3 is built from 15 residues. CDR3 protein: CASSSTDGGHTEAFS. The DNA of the CDR3 is TGTGCCAGCAGCTCTACGGACGGGGGGCACACTGAAGCTTTCTCT.

The chain has TRBV14 and TRBJ2-5; TRBD2 agrees at 7 bases. This CDR3 is built from 14 residues. The trim removed 0 bases at V and 5 bases at J, leaving 3 bases unmatched. Per germline, CDR1 SGHDN and CDR2 FVKESK. CDR3 residues: CASSQELARETQYF. The CDR3 DNA sequence: TGTGCCAGCAGCCAAGAACTAGCGAGGGAGACCCAGTACTTC.

The sample holds a few counts of this clonotype. The V call is TRBV13, the J call TRBJ1-6; 10 positions agree with TRBD1. CDR1 and CDR2 from the germline V gene are PRHDT and FYEKMQ (reference sequence). Trimming cost V 5 bases and J 9 bases; bases outside gene matches: 13. The CDR3 spans 17 residues. CDR3 region: CASSRRPGQGRVSPLHF. As DNA, the CDR3 is TGTGCCAGCAGCCGACGACCGGGACAGGGGCGGGTTTCACCCCTCCACTTT.

Worth noting for this clonotype: A much larger clonotype is one base distant, so this may be a read error. The V and J genes are TRBV2 and TRBJ2-5, with D possibly matching TRBD1 (6 bases). CDR1 is SNHLY, CDR2 FYNNEI, per germline. The CDR3 runs 14 residues. The CDR3 nucleotides read TGTGCCAGCAGAGCCAGGGGAGTTAGGGAGACCCAGTGCTTC. It translates to CASRARGVRETQCF.

The sample holds a few counts of this clonotype. The chain combines TRBV12-3 or TRBV12-4 with TRBJ2-2, with unresolved D. The CDR3 is made up of 14 amino acids. V was cut by 8 bases and J by 2 bases, with 12 bases left in between. The DNA for the CDR3 is TGTGCCAGCGCCGGCCGGGCCAACACCGGGGAGCTGTTTTTT. Its translation: CASAGRANTGELFF.

This clonotype has just a few counts. A junction boundary mismatches the germline segment, possibly from a read error. This sequence joins TRBV12-3 or TRBV12-4 and TRBJ1-3; TRBD1 is a possible D gene (6 bases). The CDR3 spans 14 residues. CDR3 protein: CASSQGGAGNTIHF. Written as DNA, the CDR3 is TGTGCCAGCAGCCAAGGGGGGGCTGGAAACACCATACATTTT.

This clonotype came up a few times. The genes are TRBV7-2 and TRBJ1-6; D is possibly TRBD1 (5 bases). The V gene lost 1 base and the J gene lost 8 bases, with 12 bases spanning the gap. Per germline, CDR1 SGHTA and CDR2 FQGNSA. This CDR3 has 15 amino acids. This chain's CDR3 is CASSLVRQRDSPLHF. In nucleotides, the CDR3 is TGTGCCAGCAGCTTAGTTCGACAGAGAGATTCACCCCTCCACTTT.

V usage is TRBV24-1 and J usage is TRBJ2-7; 10 positions match TRBD1. The CDR3 is 15 residues long. The ends lost 8 bases at V and 4 bases at J; junction bases unmatched: 10. From germline, CDR1 is KGHDR and CDR2 SFDVKD. The CDR3 sequence: CATIQGGTGAYEQYF. DNA of the CDR3: TGTGCCACCATACAAGGAGGGACAGGGGCGTACGAGCAGTACTTC.

The chain links TRBV9 to TRBJ2-7; a weak D match, TRBD2 (5 bases). The CDR3 extends over 12 amino acids. V lost 0 bases to trimming and J lost 7 bases, with 8 bases between them. Germline CDR1 is SGDLS and CDR2 is YYNGEE. DNA of the CDR3: TGTGCCAGCAGCGTAGCGGGAAGGGAGCAGTACTTC. Translating it yields CASSVAGREQYF.